This TCR beta chain was sequenced for a study of Ad26.COV2.S vaccination and SARS-CoV-2 variants. Study results and caveats: Spike-specific TCR breadth was greater in vaccine than placebo recipients.

Regarding this clone: Its matching antigen is unknown. In the same sample, other DNA sequences code for this CDR3.

The treatment: roughly 19 received Ad26.COV2.S at low or high dose, single or two shots; about 5 received placebo; per-sample allocation not given. Vaccine and placebo recipients were sampled on day 63 after the first injection. Boston provided a donor who was an adult aged 18-55 years. The CDR3 has 14 amino acids. Germline loops: CDR1 LGHDT, CDR2 YNNKEL (reference sequence). Trimming took off 1 base at V and 0 bases at J, with 6 bases between the two ends. TCRdb's copy holds only in-frame clones and misses some; the assay was immunoSEQ multiplex PCR. Here the sample spans about 400,000 clones, 80% to 90% being singletons.

The sample was peripheral blood, taken in a trial of Ad26.COV2.S vaccine versus placebo. The origin of this receptor is a person aged 18-60 years who received the Ad26.COV2.S COVID-19 vaccine or a placebo. The chain uses TRBV3-1 (or the pseudogene TRBV3-2) and TRBJ1-1, with D unclear. The CDR3 coding sequence is TGTGCCAGCAGCCAAGGGGTCATGAACACTGAAGCTTTCTTT. It codes for CASSQGVMNTEAFF.